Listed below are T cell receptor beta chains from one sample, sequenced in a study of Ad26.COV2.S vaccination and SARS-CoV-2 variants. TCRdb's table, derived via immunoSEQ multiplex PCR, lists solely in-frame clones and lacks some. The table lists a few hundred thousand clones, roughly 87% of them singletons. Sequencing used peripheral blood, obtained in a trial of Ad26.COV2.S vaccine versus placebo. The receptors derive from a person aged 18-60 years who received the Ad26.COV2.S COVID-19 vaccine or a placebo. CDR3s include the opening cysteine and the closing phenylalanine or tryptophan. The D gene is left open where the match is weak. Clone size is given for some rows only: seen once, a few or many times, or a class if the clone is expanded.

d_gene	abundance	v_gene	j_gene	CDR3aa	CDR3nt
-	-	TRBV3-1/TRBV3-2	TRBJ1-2	CASSQDRAANYGYTF	TGTGCCAGCAGCCAAGATCGGGCAGCTAACTATGGCTACACCTTC
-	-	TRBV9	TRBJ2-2	CASSGEANTGELFF	TGTGCCAGCAGCGGGGAAGCGAACACCGGGGAGCTGTTTTTT
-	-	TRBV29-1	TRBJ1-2	CSVEPASNYGYTF	TGCAGCGTTGAGCCAGCATCTAACTATGGCTACACCTTC
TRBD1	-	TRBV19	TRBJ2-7	CASSTYTGTGNEQYF	TGTGCCAGTAGTACGTACACCGGGACAGGGAACGAGCAGTACTTC
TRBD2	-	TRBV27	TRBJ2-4	CASSPGTSKNIQYF	TGTGCCAGCAGTCCCGGGACTAGCAAAAACATTCAGTACTTC
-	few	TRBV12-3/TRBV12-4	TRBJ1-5	CASSWANQPQHF	TGTGCCAGCAGCTGGGCGAATCAGCCCCAGCATTTT
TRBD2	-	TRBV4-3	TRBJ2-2	CASSLSAGGGELFF	TGCGCCAGCAGCCTCTCAGCGGGGGGTGGGGAGCTGTTTTTT
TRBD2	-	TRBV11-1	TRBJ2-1	CASSFLTSGAHNEQFF	TGTGCCAGCAGCTTCCTGACTAGCGGGGCACACAATGAGCAGTTCTTC
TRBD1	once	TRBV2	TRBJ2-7	CASNRGGQGTYEQYF	TGTGCCAGCAATCGAGGTGGACAGGGAACCTACGAGCAGTACTTC
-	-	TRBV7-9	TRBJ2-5	CASSFWGEPNQETQYF	TGTGCCAGCAGCTTTTGGGGGGAGCCAAACCAAGAGACCCAGTACTTC
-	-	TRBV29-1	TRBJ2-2	CSVRDITNTGELFF	TGCAGCGTCCGGGACATCACTAACACCGGGGAGCTGTTTTTT
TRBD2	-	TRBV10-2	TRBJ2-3	CASSETASGGEDTQYF	TGCGCCAGCAGTGAGACGGCTAGCGGGGGGGAAGATACGCAGTATTTT
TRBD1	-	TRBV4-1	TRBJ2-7	CASSQDRGQGYEQYF	TGCGCCAGCAGCCAAGATCGAGGACAGGGCTACGAGCAGTACTTC
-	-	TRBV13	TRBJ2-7	CASTMGPSPDYEQYF	TGTGCCAGCACCATGGGGCCTTCTCCGGACTACGAGCAGTACTTC
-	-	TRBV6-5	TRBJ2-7	CASKPQASYEQYF	TGTGCCAGCAAGCCACAGGCTTCCTACGAGCAGTACTTC
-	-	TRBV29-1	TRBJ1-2	CSAETAANYGYTF	TGCAGCGCTGAGACGGCAGCTAACTATGGCTACACCTTC
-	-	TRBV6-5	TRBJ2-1	CASSYGSGAEQFF	TGTGCCAGCAGTTACGGGTCAGGGGCTGAGCAGTTCTTC
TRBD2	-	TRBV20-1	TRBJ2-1	CSASATGGAENEQFF	TGCAGTGCTAGTGCCACCGGGGGGGCGGAGAATGAGCAGTTCTTC
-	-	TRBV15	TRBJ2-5	CATSRDGGGQETQYF	TGTGCCACCAGCAGAGATGGAGGGGGTCAAGAGACCCAGTACTTC
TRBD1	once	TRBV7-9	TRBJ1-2	CASSPGQGNYGYTF	TGTGCCAGCAGCCCGGGACAGGGGAATTATGGCTACACCTTC
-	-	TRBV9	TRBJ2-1	CASSPGRPYNEQFF	TGTGCCAGCAGCCCCGGACGCCCCTACAATGAGCAGTTCTTC
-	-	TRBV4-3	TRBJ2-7	CASSQVVKRESYEQYF	TGCGCCAGCAGCCAAGTTGTGAAACGGGAGTCCTACGAGCAGTACTTC
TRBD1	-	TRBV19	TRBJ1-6	CASSLNGQGLKNSPLHF	TGTGCCAGTAGTCTCAATGGACAGGGGTTAAAGAATTCACCCCTCCACTTT